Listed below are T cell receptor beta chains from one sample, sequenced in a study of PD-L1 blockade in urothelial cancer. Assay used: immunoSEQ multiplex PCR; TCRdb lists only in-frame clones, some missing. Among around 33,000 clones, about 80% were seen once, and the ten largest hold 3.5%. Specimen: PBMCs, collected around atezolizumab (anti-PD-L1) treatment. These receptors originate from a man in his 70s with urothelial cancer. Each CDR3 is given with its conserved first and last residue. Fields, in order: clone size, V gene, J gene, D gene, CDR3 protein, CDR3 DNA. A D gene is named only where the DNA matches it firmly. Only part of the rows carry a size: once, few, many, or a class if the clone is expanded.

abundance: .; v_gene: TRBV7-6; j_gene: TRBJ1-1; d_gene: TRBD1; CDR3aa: CASSLGQGDTEAFF; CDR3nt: TGTGCCAGCAGCTTGGGACAGGGGGACACTGAAGCTTTCTTT
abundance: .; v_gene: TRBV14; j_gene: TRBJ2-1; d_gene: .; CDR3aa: CASSQPGTHLRSSYNEQFF; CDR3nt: TGTGCCAGCAGCCAACCCGGGACTCATCTGAGGAGCTCCTACAATGAGCAGTTCTTC
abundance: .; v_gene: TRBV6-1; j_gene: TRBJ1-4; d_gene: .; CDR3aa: CASSEAARAVGEKLFF; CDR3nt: TGTGCCAGCAGTGAAGCTGCGAGGGCGGTGGGAGAAAAACTGTTTTTT
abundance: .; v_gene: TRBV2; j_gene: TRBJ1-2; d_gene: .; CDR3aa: CASSETQANYGYTF; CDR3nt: TGTGCCAGCAGTGAAACCCAGGCCAACTATGGCTACACCTTC
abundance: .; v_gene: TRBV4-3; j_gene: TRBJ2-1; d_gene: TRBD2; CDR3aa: CASSRRGLAGGNEQFF; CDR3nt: TGCGCCAGCAGCCGCCGGGGACTAGCGGGGGGGAATGAGCAGTTCTTC
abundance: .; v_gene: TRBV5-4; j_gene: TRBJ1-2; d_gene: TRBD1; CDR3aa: CASSSRQGPGYGYTF; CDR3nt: TGTGCCAGCAGCTCCAGACAGGGACCAGGTTATGGCTACACCTTC
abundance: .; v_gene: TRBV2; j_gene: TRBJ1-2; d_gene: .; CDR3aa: CASREGVGYTF; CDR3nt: TGTGCCAGCAGAGAGGGGGTAGGCTACACCTTC
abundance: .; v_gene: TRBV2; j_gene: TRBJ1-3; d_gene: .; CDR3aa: CASSPVRSSYLGNTIYF; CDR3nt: TGTGCCAGCAGTCCCGTTAGGAGTTCATATCTTGGAAACACCATATATTTT
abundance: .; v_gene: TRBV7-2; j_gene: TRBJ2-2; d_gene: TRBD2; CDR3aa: CASSSTSGRAGELFF; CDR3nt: TGTGCCAGCAGCTCGACTAGCGGGAGGGCCGGGGAGCTGTTTTTT
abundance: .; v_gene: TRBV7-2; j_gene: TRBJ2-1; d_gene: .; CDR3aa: CASSLRQSGVRFF; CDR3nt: TGTGCCAGCAGCTTACGTCAAAGCGGAGTCCGGTTCTTC
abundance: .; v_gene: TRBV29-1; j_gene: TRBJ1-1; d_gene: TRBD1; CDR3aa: CSVHGTGVNTEAFF; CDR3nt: TGCAGCGTTCATGGGACAGGGGTGAACACTGAAGCTTTCTTT
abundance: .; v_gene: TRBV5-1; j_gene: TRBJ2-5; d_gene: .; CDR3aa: CASSLGTIQETQYF; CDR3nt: TGCGCCAGCAGCTTGGGAACTATCCAAGAGACCCAGTACTTC
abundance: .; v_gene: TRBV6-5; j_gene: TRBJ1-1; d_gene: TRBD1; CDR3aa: CASSYGQGSTTEAFF; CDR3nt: TGTGCCAGCAGTTACGGACAGGGAAGCACCACTGAAGCTTTCTTT
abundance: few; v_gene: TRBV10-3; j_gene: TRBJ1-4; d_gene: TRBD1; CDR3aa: CAARDRGQNEKLFF; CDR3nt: TGTGCCGCCCGGGACAGGGGGCAGAATGAAAAACTGTTTTTT
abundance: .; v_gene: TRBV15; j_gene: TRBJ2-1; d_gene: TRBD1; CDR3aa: CATSREQGQGNEQFF; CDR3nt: TGTGCCACCAGCAGGGAACAGGGACAGGGCAATGAGCAGTTCTTC
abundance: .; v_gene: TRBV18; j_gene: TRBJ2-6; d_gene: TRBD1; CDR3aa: CASSPVAGGSSGANVLTF; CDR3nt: TGTGCCAGCTCACCAGTTGCAGGGGGCTCATCTGGGGCCAACGTCCTGACTTTC
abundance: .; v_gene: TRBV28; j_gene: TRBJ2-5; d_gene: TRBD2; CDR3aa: CASSSPGAGEETQYF; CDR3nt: TGTGCCAGCAGTTCCCCCGGGGCGGGAGAAGAGACCCAGTACTTC
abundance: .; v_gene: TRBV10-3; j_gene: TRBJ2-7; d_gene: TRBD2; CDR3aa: CAISGRLAGQHYEQYF; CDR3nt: TGTGCCATCAGTGGCAGACTAGCGGGACAACATTACGAGCAGTACTTC
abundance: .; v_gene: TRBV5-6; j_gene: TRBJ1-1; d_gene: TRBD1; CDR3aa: CASSIGTAEAFF; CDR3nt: TGTGCCAGCAGCATCGGGACAGCTGAAGCTTTCTTT
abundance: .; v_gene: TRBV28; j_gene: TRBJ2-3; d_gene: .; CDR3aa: CASLSATGAPDTQYF; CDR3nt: TGTGCCAGCCTTAGCGCCACGGGAGCGCCAGATACGCAGTATTTT
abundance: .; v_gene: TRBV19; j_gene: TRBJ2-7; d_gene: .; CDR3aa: CASRSVAGYEQYF; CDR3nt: TGTGCCAGTAGATCAGTGGCAGGCTACGAGCAGTACTTC
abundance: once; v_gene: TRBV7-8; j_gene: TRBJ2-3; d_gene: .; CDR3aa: CASSRGASTDTQYF; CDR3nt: TGTGCCAGCAGCCGTGGGGCTAGCACAGATACGCAGTATTTT
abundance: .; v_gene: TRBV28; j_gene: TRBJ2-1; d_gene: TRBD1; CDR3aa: CASSLDRGEEQFF; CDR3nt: TGTGCCAGCAGTTTAGACAGGGGGGAAGAGCAGTTCTTC
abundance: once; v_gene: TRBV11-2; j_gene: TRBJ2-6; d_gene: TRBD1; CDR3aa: CASSYLQGSVLTF; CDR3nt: TGTGCCAGCAGCTACCTACAGGGGTCCGTCCTGACTTTC